The next 9 T cell receptor beta chains were all read from a single sample in a study of lymphopenia after photon versus proton radiotherapy. The assay was immunoSEQ multiplex PCR, and TCRdb's table has in-frame clones only and misses some. The sample yields around 70,000 clones, approximately 91% seen once. The sequences come from peripheral blood, collected from a patient treated with photon-based radiotherapy. The receptors shown here come from a woman in her seventies with pancreatic cancer.

The chain uses TRBV10-3 and TRBJ2-2, with 12 bases fitting TRBD1. The CDR3 is 17 amino acids. J was trimmed by 0 bases and V by 8 bases; bases with no gene match: 7. The V gene's germline CDR1 is ENHRY and CDR2 SYGVKD. The CDR3 nucleotides are TGTGCCATCGGGACAGGGGGCATCGCTCCGAACACCGGGGAGCTGTTTTTT. Translated: CAIGTGGIAPNTGELFF.

This chain connects TRBV11-1 to TRBJ2-5, with no clear D. The CDR3 spans 16 residues. Germline V CDR1 and CDR2: SGHAT, FQDESV (reference sequence). With 5 bases removed from V and 0 bases from J, the gap between germline ends came to 16 bases. This CDR3 reads CASSPRVRSYQETQYF. Written as DNA, the CDR3 is TGTGCCAGCAGCCCCCGGGTCAGATCATACCAAGAGACCCAGTACTTC.

In DNA form, the CDR3 reads TGTGCCAGCAGGGATACGGTTTCTGGAAACACCATATATTTT. It translates to CASRDTVSGNTIYF. This chain connects TRBV4-2 to TRBJ1-3; D gene unclear. This CDR3 is 14 amino acids long. V was cut by 6 bases and J by 1 base, with 10 bases left in between. CDR1 LGHNA and CDR2 YNFKEQ come from the germline V gene.

The chain recombines TRBV11-2 with TRBJ2-1; TRBD2 matches 9 bases. J gave up 3 bases and V 10 bases, and 7 bases lay outside the gene matches. There are 14 residues in the CDR3. Germline V CDR1 and CDR2: SGHAT, FQNNGV. In DNA, the CDR3 is TGTGCCACCGGAGCGGGGGGCCTCTACAATGAGCAGTTCTTC. Translated: CATGAGGLYNEQFF.

The CDR3, as DNA: TGTGCCTTTATAGGGACTAGCGGGAGTTTAGGGCAGTTCTTC. It translates to CAFIGTSGSLGQFF. The genes are TRBV30 and TRBJ2-1; TRBD2 matches 14 bases. The germline gives CDR1 GTSNPN, CDR2 SVGIG (reference sequence). This CDR3 spans 14 amino acids. The V gene end was trimmed by 7 bases and the J gene end by 12 bases; junction bases not matched to a gene: 11.

This chain joins TRBV5-1 and TRBJ1-1; D perhaps matches TRBD1 (6 bases). The CDR3 has 15 amino acids. V was shortened by 0 bases and J by 5 bases, with 14 bases between the two germline ends. Germline CDR1 reads SGHRS; CDR2 reads YFSETQ. Here the CDR3 DNA reads TGCGCCAGCAGCTTGGCCCCGGGGGCGGAGACTGAAGCTTTCTTT. Amino acid sequence: CASSLAPGAETEAFF.

This clone has a single count. The V gene is TRBV28, the J gene TRBJ2-5, with 9 bases fitting TRBD1. The V gene end was trimmed by 3 bases and the J gene end by 5 bases; junction bases not matched to a gene: 7. The CDR3 is 15 amino acids. Germline lookup yields CDR1 MDHEN and CDR2 SYDVKM. DNA of the CDR3: TGTGCCAGCAGTTTTCGCACAGGGGGCTGGGAGACCCAGTACTTC. Its translation is CASSFRTGGWETQYF.

The chain employs TRBV5-1 and TRBJ1-6, with TRBD1 as a possible D gene (5 bases). The CDR3 is made up of 12 amino acids. Germline V gene data show CDR1 as SGHRS and CDR2 as YFSETQ. Trimming took 4 bases from V and 13 from J, leaving 12 bases between them. The CDR3 region has the DNA TGCGCCAGCAGCGAGGGACGGCACCCCCTCCACTTT. Translation: CASSEGRHPLHF.

The CDR3 is CASREGSNTGELFF. CDR3 bases: TGTGCCAGCAGGGAGGGATCCAACACCGGGGAGCTGTTTTTT. The chain uses TRBV6-4 and TRBJ2-2; possibly TRBD2 for D (6 bases). Germline CDR1 MRHNA, CDR2 SNTAGT. The CDR3 is 14 residues long. Deletions cut 6 bases from V and 2 bases from J, with 10 bases between.